Listed here are 9 T cell receptor beta chains from one sample, sequenced in a study of T-cell memory formation after mild COVID-19. Using its own MiXCR run on the 5' RACE reads, TCRdb lists one record per CDR3 protein. The sample lists hundreds of thousands of distinct CDR3 sequences, 18% seen once, with 20% to 25% in the top ten. The material sequenced was PBMCs or a T cell subset sorted from them (not recorded which). All receptors derive from a man aged 18 to 30 who had mild COVID-19 (a few samples of this study predate the infection). Cell type and time point are not known.

V is TRBV27 and J is TRBJ1-2, with D unresolved. This CDR3 has 16 amino acids. Trimming stripped 6 bases from V and 8 bases from J, with 25 bases between. Germline CDR1 is MNHEY and CDR2 is SMNVEV (reference sequence). The DNA for the CDR3 is TGTGCCAGCAGACCCTGGGCGGGCGATGCGCTGAAAGGCTACACCTTC. As protein: CASRPWAGDALKGYTF.

The genes are TRBV28 and TRBJ2-3, with D perhaps matching TRBD2 (5 bases). V lost 3 bases to trimming and J lost 0 bases, with 13 bases between them. The CDR3 is 16 residues long. Per germline, CDR1 MDHEN and CDR2 SYDVKM. The CDR3, as DNA: TGTGCCAGCAGTTTCCCCCTAGCATCTAGCACAGATACGCAGTATTTT. Protein product: CASSFPLASSTDTQYF.

This clonotype was observed a few times. The J gene is TRBJ1-3, the V gene TRBV4-3; 7 bases line up with TRBD1. V dropped 0 bases and J dropped 5; count of bases not matched to a gene: 4. In germline, CDR1 is LGHNA, CDR2 YSLEER. This CDR3 comprises 15 residues. For the CDR3, the DNA is TGCGCCAGCAGCCAAGATCGGGACAGACGAAACACCATATATTTT. Its protein is CASSQDRDRRNTIYF.

This clonotype appeared a few times. The V call is TRBV12-3 or TRBV12-4, the J call TRBJ1-1, with a possible D match to TRBD1 (6 bases). The CDR3 contains 13 residues. The V gene lost 3 bases and the J gene lost 7 bases, with 12 bases spanning the gap. Here the CDR3 reads CASSFQGLGEAFF. The CDR3 nucleotides are TGTGCCAGCAGTTTCCAGGGGTTGGGTGAAGCTTTCTTT.

Many counts were recorded for this clonotype. The chain uses TRBV7-3 and TRBJ2-1, with TRBD1 matching 7 bases. Trimming removed 5 bases from V and 0 bases from J; junction bases left unmatched: 4. The CDR3 loop spans 15 amino acids. Germline V gene lookup returns CDR1 SGHTA and CDR2 FQGTGA. The CDR3 spells CASSPDRSSYNEQFF. In nucleotides, the CDR3 is TGTGCCAGCAGCCCGGACAGGAGCTCCTACAATGAGCAGTTCTTC.

This chain links TRBV20-1 with TRBJ1-6, with D possibly matching TRBD1 (6 bases). V was cut by 4 bases and J by 0 bases, with 13 bases left in between. This CDR3 region has 16 residues. Germline V gives CDR1 DFQATT, CDR2 SNEGSKA (reference sequence). DNA for the CDR3: TGCAGTGCTAAGGACAGAACCTACTCCTATAATTCACCCCTCCACTTT. Translation: CSAKDRTYSYNSPLHF.

This clonotype has only a few counts. CDR3 sequence: CASSSRQGRTDTQYF. The CDR3 bases are TGTGCCAGCAGCTCCAGACAGGGGCGCACAGATACGCAGTATTTT. The rearrangement links TRBV7-3 to TRBJ2-3, with 8 bases aligning to TRBD1. Germline CDR1 SGHTA, CDR2 FQGTGA. This CDR3 region has 15 residues. The V and J ends lost 4 bases and 1 base, in that order; junction bases with no gene match: 4.

This sequence joins TRBV7-9 and TRBJ2-1; weak D call: TRBD1 (6 bases). The CDR3 is made up of 14 amino acids. Trimming shortened V by 3 bases and J by 6 bases, and 12 bases separated the two germline ends. Germline V gene lookup returns CDR1 SEHNR and CDR2 FQNEAQ (reference sequence). The CDR3: CASSFGTTGNEQFF. CDR3 sequence (DNA): TGTGCCAGCAGCTTTGGGACAACGGGCAATGAGCAGTTCTTC. Full variable domain (missing parts from reference TRBV7-9 and TRBJ2-1): DTGVSQNPRHKITKRGQNVTFRCDPISEHNRLYWYRQTLGQGPEFLTYFQNEAQLEKSRLLSDRFSAERPKGSFSTLEIQRTEQGDSAMYLCASSFGTTGNEQFFGPGTRLTVL.

This clonotype was detected a few times. The chain is built from TRBV20-1 and TRBJ1-1, with 11 nucleotides matching TRBD1. CDR3 size: 16 residues. CDR1 and CDR2 from the germline V gene are DFQATT and SNEGSKA (reference sequence). V lost 6 bases to trimming and J lost 1 base; unmatched junction nucleotides: 10. CDR3 in DNA: TGCAGTGCCTTGATCTGGACAGGGGGCAGGAACACTGAAGCTTTCTTT. Protein sequence: CSALIWTGGRNTEAFF.